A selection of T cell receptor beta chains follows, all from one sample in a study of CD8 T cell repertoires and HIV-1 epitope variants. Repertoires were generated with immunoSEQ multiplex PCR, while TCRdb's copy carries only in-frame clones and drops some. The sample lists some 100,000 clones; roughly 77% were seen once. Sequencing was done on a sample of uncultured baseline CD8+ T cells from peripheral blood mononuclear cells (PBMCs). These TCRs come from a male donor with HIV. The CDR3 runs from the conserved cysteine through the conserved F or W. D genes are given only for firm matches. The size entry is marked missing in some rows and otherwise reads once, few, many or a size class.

CASSPTGTGGAGGYTF TGTGCCAGCAGCCCTACCGGGACAGGGGGCGCAGGGGGCTACACCTTC TRBD1 TRBJ1-2 - TRBV28
CASSFTTGTNYGYTF TGTGCCAGCAGTTTTACAACGGGTACTAACTATGGCTACACCTTC - TRBJ1-2 - TRBV7-2
CASSFDFYEQYF TGCGCCAGCAGCTTTGACTTCTACGAGCAGTACTTC - TRBJ2-7 few TRBV5-1
CASSEVGEYDGYTF TGCGCCAGCAGTGAGGTAGGGGAGTACGATGGCTACACCTTC - TRBJ1-2 - TRBV10-2
CASAAPPGQPKRNSPLHF TGTGCCAGCGCCGCACCCCCGGGACAGCCTAAAAGGAATTCACCCCTCCACTTT TRBD1 TRBJ1-6 once TRBV7-2
CASSDGTGGEKLFF TGTGCCAGCAGTGACGGGACCGGCGGCGAAAAACTGTTTTTT - TRBJ1-4 - TRBV6-1
CASSLKGAAYGYTF TGTGCCAGCAGTTTAAAGGGGGCTGCCTATGGCTACACCTTC TRBD1 TRBJ1-2 once TRBV28
CASSPAGANYGYTF TGTGCCAGCAGCCCCGCAGGAGCTAACTATGGCTACACCTTC - TRBJ1-2 - TRBV6-5
CASSRKGVWTEAFF TGTGCCAGCAGTAGGAAGGGGGTTTGGACTGAAGCTTTCTTT - TRBJ1-1 - TRBV19
CASSLDANKRTQYF TGCGCCAGCAGCTTGGACGCCAATAAAAGGACCCAGTACTTC - TRBJ2-5 - TRBV5-1
CASRFVTPRNLHKNRAPYNEQFF TGTGCAAGTCGCTTCGTTACCCCCAGAAACCTTCACAAAAACAGGGCCCCCTACAATGAGCAGTTCTTC - TRBJ2-1 - TRBV12-2
CSVRRREVNTEAFF TGCAGCGTCCGAAGGAGGGAGGTGAACACTGAAGCTTTCTTT - TRBJ1-1 - TRBV29-1
CASSQSRLTQTTGELFF TGCGCCAGCAGCCAATCTCGTCTCACGCAGACCACCGGGGAGCTGTTTTTT - TRBJ2-2 - TRBV4-3
CASRKIAGGPTDTQYF TGTGCCAGCAGGAAGATAGCGGGAGGACCCACAGATACGCAGTATTTT TRBD2 TRBJ2-3 - TRBV2
CASSLPGPNTEAFF TGTGCCAGCAGTTTACCGGGGCCGAACACTGAAGCTTTCTTT - TRBJ1-1 - TRBV27
CASSTGLQETQYF TGTGCCAGTAGTACAGGGTTGCAAGAGACCCAGTACTTC - TRBJ2-5 once TRBV19
CASSGRLAGGSEQFF TGTGCCAGCAGCGGAAGACTAGCGGGAGGGAGTGAGCAGTTCTTC TRBD2 TRBJ2-1 - TRBV9
CASMAGELFF TGTGCCAGTATGGCGGGGGAGCTGTTTTTT - TRBJ2-2 - TRBV19
CSGGSSNTGELFF TGCAGCGGAGGGTCCTCGAACACCGGGGAGCTGTTTTTT - TRBJ2-2 once TRBV29-1
CASSISAVQETQYF TGTGCCAGTAGTATCTCAGCAGTCCAAGAGACCCAGTACTTC - TRBJ2-5 - TRBV19
CASLLAGGRYPLDTQYF TGCGCCAGCTTACTAGCGGGAGGGCGATATCCCCTCGATACGCAGTATTTT TRBD2 TRBJ2-3 - TRBV10-2
CASSVDEGTTEAFF TGTGCCAGCAGCGTAGATGAGGGGACCACTGAAGCTTTCTTT - TRBJ1-1 few TRBV9
CASSGTSGYNEQFF TGTGCCAGCTCCGGGACTAGCGGGTACAATGAGCAGTTCTTC TRBD2 TRBJ2-1 - TRBV19
CASSLAPGPYNSPLHF TGTGCCAGCAGCTTAGCTCCCGGGCCATATAATTCACCCCTCCACTTT - TRBJ1-6 - TRBV7-9
CAWIGDRVSYEQYF TGTGCCTGGATCGGAGACAGGGTGTCCTACGAGCAGTACTTC TRBD1 TRBJ2-7 - TRBV30